Below, one T cell receptor (beta chain) is given with its context. The antigen is undetermined. With the Oncomine TCR Beta short-read assay, DNA from cultured CD4+ T cells was sequenced. From the PCR reads, TCRdb called clonotypes with MiXCR, one entry per CDR3 protein. The table lists roughly 9,900 distinct CDR3 sequences, 30% to 40% of them singletons. The data belong to a study of vaccination and CD4 T cells after COVID-19. In the study overall: Median time from COVID diagnosis to post-COVID sampling was over 80 days (35 to 161).

The V end lost 0 bases, the J end lost 11 bases, and 11 bases lay between the germline ends. The CDR3 extends over 12 amino acids. Germline V gene sequence: CDR1 SGHRS, CDR2 YFSETQ. Treatment in this sample: roughly 10-day PBMC culture with coronavirus spike peptide pools or control peptides (ViraFEST assay). From the unexposed donor, CD4+ T cells were collected ahead of the COVID-19 pandemic (2011-2018). The chain employs TRBV5-1 and TRBJ1-1; no firm D call. The sample was CD4+ T cells from blood, cultured in vitro. The TCR sequence derives from a human donor in good health. The CDR3 bases are TGCGCCAGCAGCTTGGTCGGGAGGGATGCTTTCTTT. Its protein product is CASSLVGRDAFF.